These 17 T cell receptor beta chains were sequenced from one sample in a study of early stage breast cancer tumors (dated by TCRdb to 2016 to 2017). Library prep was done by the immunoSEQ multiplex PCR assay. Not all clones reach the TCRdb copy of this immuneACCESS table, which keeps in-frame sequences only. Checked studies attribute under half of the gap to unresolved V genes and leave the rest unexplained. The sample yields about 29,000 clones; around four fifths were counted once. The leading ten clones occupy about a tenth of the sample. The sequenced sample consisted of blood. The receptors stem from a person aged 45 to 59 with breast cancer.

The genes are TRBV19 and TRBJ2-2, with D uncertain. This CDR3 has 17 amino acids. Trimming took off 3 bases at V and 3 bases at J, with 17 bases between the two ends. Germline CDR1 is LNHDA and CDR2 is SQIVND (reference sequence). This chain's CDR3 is CASSIEKGRFYTGELFF. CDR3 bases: TGTGCCAGTAGTATTGAGAAAGGCAGGTTTTACACCGGGGAGCTGTTTTTT.

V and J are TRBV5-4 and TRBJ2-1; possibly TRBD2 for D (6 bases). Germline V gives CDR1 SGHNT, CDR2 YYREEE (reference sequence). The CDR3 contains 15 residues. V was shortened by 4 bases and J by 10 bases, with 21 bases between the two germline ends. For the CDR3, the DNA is TGTGCCAGCAGCCCACCGGGACTCCAGAATTGGGAGCAGTTCTTC. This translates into CASSPPGLQNWEQFF.

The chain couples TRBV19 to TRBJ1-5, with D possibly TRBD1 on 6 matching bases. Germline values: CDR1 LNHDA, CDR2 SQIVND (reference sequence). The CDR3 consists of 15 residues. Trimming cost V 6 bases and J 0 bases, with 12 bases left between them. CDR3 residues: CASSETGYSNQPQHF. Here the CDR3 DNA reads TGTGCCAGTAGCGAAACAGGGTATAGCAATCAGCCCCAGCATTTT.

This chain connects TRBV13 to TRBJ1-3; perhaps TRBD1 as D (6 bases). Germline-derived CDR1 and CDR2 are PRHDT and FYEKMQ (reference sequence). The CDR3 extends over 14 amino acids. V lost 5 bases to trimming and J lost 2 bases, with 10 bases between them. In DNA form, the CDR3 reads TGTGCCAGCAGCGAGGGGGGCCCTGGAAACACCATATATTTT. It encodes CASSEGGPGNTIYF.

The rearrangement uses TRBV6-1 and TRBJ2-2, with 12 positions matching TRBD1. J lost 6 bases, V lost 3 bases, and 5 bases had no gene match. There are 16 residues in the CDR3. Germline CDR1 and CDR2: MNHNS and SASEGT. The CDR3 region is CASSDPGQGASGELFF. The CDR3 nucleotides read TGTGCCAGCAGTGACCCGGGACAGGGGGCATCCGGGGAGCTGTTTTTT.

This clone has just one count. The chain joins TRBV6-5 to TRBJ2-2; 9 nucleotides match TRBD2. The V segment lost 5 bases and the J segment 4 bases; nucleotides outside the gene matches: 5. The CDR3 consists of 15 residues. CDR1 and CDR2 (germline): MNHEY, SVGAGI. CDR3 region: CASSPAGGGTGELFF. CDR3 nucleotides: TGTGCCAGCAGTCCCGCGGGAGGGGGCACCGGGGAGCTGTTTTTT.

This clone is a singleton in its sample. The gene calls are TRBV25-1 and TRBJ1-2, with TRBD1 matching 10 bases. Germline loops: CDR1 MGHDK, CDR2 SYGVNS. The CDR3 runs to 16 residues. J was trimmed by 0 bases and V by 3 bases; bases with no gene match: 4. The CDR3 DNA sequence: TGTGCCAGCAGTGACATGGACAGGGGGGCTAACTATGGCTACACCTTC. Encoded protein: CASSDMDRGANYGYTF.

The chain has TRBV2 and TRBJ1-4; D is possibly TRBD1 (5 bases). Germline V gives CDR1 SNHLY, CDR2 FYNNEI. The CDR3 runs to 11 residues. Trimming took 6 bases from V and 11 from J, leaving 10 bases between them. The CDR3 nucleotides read TGTGCCAGCAGGGGGACCGTCAAACTGTTTTTT. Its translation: CASRGTVKLFF.

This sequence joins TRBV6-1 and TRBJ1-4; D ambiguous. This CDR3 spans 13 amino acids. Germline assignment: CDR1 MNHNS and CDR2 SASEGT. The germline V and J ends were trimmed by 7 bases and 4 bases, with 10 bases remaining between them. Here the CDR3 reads CASNGLINEKLFF. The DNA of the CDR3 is TGTGCCAGCAACGGACTGATTAATGAAAAACTGTTTTTT.

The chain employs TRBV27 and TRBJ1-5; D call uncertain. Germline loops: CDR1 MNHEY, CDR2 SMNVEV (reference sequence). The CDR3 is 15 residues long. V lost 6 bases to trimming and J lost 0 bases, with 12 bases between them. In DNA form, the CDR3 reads TGTGCCAGCAGGTACCAGTGGGATAGCAATCAGCCCCAGCATTTT. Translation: CASRYQWDSNQPQHF.

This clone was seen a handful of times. Here the CDR3 DNA reads TGTGCCAGCAGCGCCCGGACAGGGATCCGCACCGGGGAGCTGTTTTTT. Translating gives CASSARTGIRTGELFF. The rearrangement links TRBV9 to TRBJ2-2, with 8 bases identical to TRBD1. After removal of 3 bases from V and 4 bases from J, the junction contained 8 bases not matched to a gene. The CDR3 runs to 16 residues. Germline V gene sequence: CDR1 SGDLS, CDR2 YYNGEE.

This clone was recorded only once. Here the CDR3 DNA reads TGTGCCAGCAGCTCGCCGGGACAGGAGAACACTGAAGCTTTCTTT. Translation: CASSSPGQENTEAFF. V and J are TRBV7-6 and TRBJ1-1; 8 bases are shared with TRBD1. The ends lost 4 bases at V and 1 base at J; junction bases unmatched: 5. The V gene's germline CDR1 is SGHVS and CDR2 FNYEAQ. This CDR3 has 15 residues. The entire variable domain, with the rest obtained from reference TRBV7-6 and TRBJ1-1, is as follows: GAGVSQSPRYKVTKRGQDVALRCDPISGHVSLYWYRQALGQGPEFLTYFNYEAQQDKSGLPNDRFSAERPEGSISTLTIQRTEQRDSAMYRCASSSPGQENTEAFFGQGTRLTVV.

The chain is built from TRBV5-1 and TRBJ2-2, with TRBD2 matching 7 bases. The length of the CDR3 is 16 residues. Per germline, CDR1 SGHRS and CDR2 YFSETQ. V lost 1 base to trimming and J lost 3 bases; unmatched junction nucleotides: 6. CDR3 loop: CASSLSGGYYTGELFF. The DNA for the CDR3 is TGCGCCAGCAGCTTGTCGGGGGGTTATTACACCGGGGAGCTGTTTTTT.

This chain's CDR3 is CASSPLGGDMNTEAFF. As DNA, the CDR3 is TGTGCCAGCAGCCCCTTGGGGGGCGATATGAACACTGAAGCTTTCTTT. The chain joins TRBV7-3 to TRBJ1-1, with D maybe TRBD1 (6 bases). The CDR3 sequence is 16 residues long. CDR1 and CDR2 from the germline V gene are SGHTA and FQGTGA. V lost 5 bases, J lost 0 bases, and 16 bases lay in between.

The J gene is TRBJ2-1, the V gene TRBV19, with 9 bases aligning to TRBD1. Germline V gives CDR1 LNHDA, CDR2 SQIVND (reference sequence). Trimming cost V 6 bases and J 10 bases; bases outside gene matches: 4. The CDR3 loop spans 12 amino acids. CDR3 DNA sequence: TGTGCCAGTAGCTCTGGGACAGGGGAGCAGTTCTTC. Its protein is CASSSGTGEQFF.

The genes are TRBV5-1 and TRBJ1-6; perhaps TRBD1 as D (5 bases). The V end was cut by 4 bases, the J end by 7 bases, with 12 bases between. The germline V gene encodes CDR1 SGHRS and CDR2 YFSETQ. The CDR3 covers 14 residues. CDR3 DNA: TGCGCCAGCAGCCGTAGACAGCCAAATTCACCCCTCCACTTT. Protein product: CASSRRQPNSPLHF.

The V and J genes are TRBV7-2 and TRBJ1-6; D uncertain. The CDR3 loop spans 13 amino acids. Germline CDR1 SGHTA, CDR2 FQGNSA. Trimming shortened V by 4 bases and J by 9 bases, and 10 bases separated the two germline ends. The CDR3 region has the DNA TGTGCCAGCAGCTCCCTATTATCTTCACCCCTCCACTTT. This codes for CASSSLLSSPLHF.